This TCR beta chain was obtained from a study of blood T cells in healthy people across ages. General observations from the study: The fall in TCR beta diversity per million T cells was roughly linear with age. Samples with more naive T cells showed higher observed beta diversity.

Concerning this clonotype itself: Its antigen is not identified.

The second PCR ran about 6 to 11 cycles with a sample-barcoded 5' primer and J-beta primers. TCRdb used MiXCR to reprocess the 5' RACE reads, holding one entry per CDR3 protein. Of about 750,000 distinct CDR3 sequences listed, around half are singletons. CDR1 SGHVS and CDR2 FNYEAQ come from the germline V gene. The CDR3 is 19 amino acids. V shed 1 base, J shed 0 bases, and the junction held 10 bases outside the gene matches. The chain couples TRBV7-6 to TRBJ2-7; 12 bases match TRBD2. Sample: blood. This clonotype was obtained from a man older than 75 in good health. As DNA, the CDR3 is TGTGCCAGCAGCTTAGGTGGGACTAGCGGGCGTCAGAGCTCCTACGAGCAGTACTTC. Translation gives CASSLGGTSGRQSSYEQYF.